This T cell receptor beta chain emerged from a study of blood T cells in healthy people across ages. The CDR3 totals 17 residues. Germline V gives CDR1 DFQATT, CDR2 SNEGSKA (reference sequence). V lost 0 bases and J lost 3, with 21 bases in between. Study observations and caveats: The fall in TCR beta diversity per million T cells was roughly linear with age. When set beside aged donors, long-lived donors presented more naive CD4+ cells and higher diversity.

The use of a sample-barcoded 5' primer and a J-beta primer mix characterized a second PCR of about 6 to 11 cycles. TCRdb fed the 5' RACE reads into MiXCR, producing one record per CDR3 protein. The data hold roughly 700,000 distinct CDR3 sequences, with roughly 50% observed a single time. With each sample, at least 5 micrograms of total RNA were extracted. On this clonotype: What it binds is not known.

V gene TRBV20-1 combines with J gene TRBJ2-7; possibly TRBD1 or TRBD2 for D (6 bases each). The clonotype originates from a woman aged 55-69 years in good health. Sequencing was done on a sample of blood. The CDR3 is CSARDNIRQDYNYEQYF. CDR3 DNA sequence: TGCAGTGCTAGAGATAACATCCGACAGGACTACAACTACGAGCAGTACTTC.